The 19 T cell receptor beta chains reported below all come from one sample, sequenced in a study of control samples from healthy donors and cancer patients. Sequenced by immunoSEQ multiplex PCR; TCRdb stores in-frame clones only, minus some. The sample holds 90,000 to 100,000 clones, about four fifths seen once. The source material was blood. These receptors were collected from a woman in her 30s in good health.

The chain combines TRBV4-3 with TRBJ1-3; D ambiguous. The CDR3 totals 16 residues. V was clipped by 0 bases and J by 3 bases, with 12 bases between them. Germline CDR1 is LGHNA and CDR2 is YSLEER. Here the CDR3 DNA reads TGCGCCAGCAGCCAAGATCATTTACCACTTGGAAACACCATATATTTT. As protein: CASSQDHLPLGNTIYF.

The chain's CDR3 is CASSYQSTGNTIYF. CDR3 in DNA: TGTGCCAGCAGTTACCAGTCCACTGGAAACACCATATATTTT. The gene calls are TRBV6-6 and TRBJ1-3; D gene ambiguous. Germline CDR1 and CDR2: MNHNY and SVGAGI (reference sequence). The V and J ends lost 2 bases and 2 bases respectively, with 7 bases between them. The CDR3 consists of 14 residues.

The J gene is TRBJ1-5, the V gene TRBV6-8; D is unclear. Germline CDR1 and CDR2: MNHGY and SAAAGT. The CDR3 consists of 12 residues. Trimming removed 11 bases from V and 2 bases from J, with 10 bases in between. CDR3 sequence: CARQDRNQPQHF. Written as DNA, the CDR3 is TGTGCCCGCCAAGATCGCAATCAGCCCCAGCATTTT.

V is TRBV30 and J is TRBJ2-5; TRBD1 matches at 7 bases. Germline CDR1 is GTSNPN and CDR2 is SVGIG (reference sequence). J lost 7 bases, V lost 5 bases, and 7 bases had no gene match. This CDR3 has 12 residues. CDR3 DNA: TGTGCCTGGGAGGACAGGTCCCGGACCCAGTACTTC. Residues: CAWEDRSRTQYF.

The chain links TRBV11-3 to TRBJ1-1; D is ambiguous. There are 16 residues in the CDR3. V was shortened by 6 bases and J by 5 bases, with 22 bases between the two germline ends. Looked up from germline, CDR1 is SGHNT and CDR2 is YENEEA. Here the CDR3 DNA reads TGTGCCAGCAGGAGGTGTAATGGGAGGGAGGAAACTGAAGCTTTCTTT. Protein: CASRRCNGREETEAFF.

The chain carries TRBV2 and TRBJ2-7; a possible D gene is TRBD1 (6 bases). The CDR3 covers 15 residues. CDR1 is SNHLY and CDR2 is FYNNEI in the germline V gene. V lost 7 bases and J 3 bases, leaving 19 bases between the germline ends. The CDR3 is CASNPHWGHLYEQYF. CDR3 sequence (DNA): TGTGCCAGCAATCCTCATTGGGGGCACCTCTACGAGCAGTACTTC.

The chain employs TRBV7-2 and TRBJ1-1; unclear D gene. The germline gives CDR1 SGHTA, CDR2 FQGNSA. Trimming shortened V by 4 bases and J by 4 bases, and 16 bases separated the two germline ends. This CDR3 has 15 residues. The CDR3 DNA reads as TGTGCCAGCAGCTCCCAAGCGGGCACCCCCACTGAAGCTTTCTTT. It is translated as CASSSQAGTPTEAFF.

By share, this clone ranks as medium-sized. This sequence joins TRBV30 and TRBJ1-2; D gene unclear. CDR3 length equals 13 residues. The V and J ends lost 1 base and 8 bases respectively, with 14 bases between them. CDR1 and CDR2 (germline): GTSNPN, SVGIG (reference sequence). This CDR3 reads CAWSGRQDSGYTF. CDR3 bases: TGTGCCTGGAGTGGTCGGCAGGATAGCGGCTACACCTTC.

The chain carries TRBV6-2 or TRBV6-3 and TRBJ1-5; D possibly corresponds to TRBD1 (5 bases). CDR3 size: 15 residues. V was clipped by 0 bases and J by 6 bases, with 12 bases between them. Germline V gives CDR1 MNHEY, CDR2 SVGEGT. CDR3: CASSYSAGVGQPQHF. The CDR3 region has the DNA TGTGCCAGCAGTTACTCGGCGGGGGTAGGTCAGCCCCAGCATTTT.

This clone appeared a few times. V is TRBV19 and J is TRBJ2-2; D is unresolved. V lost 3 bases and J lost 3, with 8 bases in between. The CDR3 covers 14 residues. Germline-derived CDR1 and CDR2 are LNHDA and SQIVND (reference sequence). CDR3 amino acids: CASSMGWDTGELFF. The DNA for the CDR3 is TGTGCCAGTAGTATGGGGTGGGACACCGGGGAGCTGTTTTTT.

The chain uses TRBV7-6 and TRBJ2-1; 8 bases agree with TRBD1. V lost 5 bases and J lost 7; bases outside the gene matches: 10. This CDR3 has 15 amino acids. Germline CDR1 reads SGHVS; CDR2 reads FNYEAQ. The chain's CDR3 is CASSPTGGWGNEQFF. In DNA, the CDR3 is TGTGCCAGCAGCCCCACAGGGGGTTGGGGGAATGAGCAGTTCTTC.

The chain couples TRBV5-1 to TRBJ2-5; D tentatively fits TRBD1 or TRBD2 (6 bases each). This CDR3 spans 16 amino acids. Germline values: CDR1 SGHRS, CDR2 YFSETQ. Trimming removed 5 bases at V and 1 base at J, with 18 bases between. This CDR3 reads CASRPAGGGIQETQYF. CDR3 DNA: TGCGCCAGCAGACCCGCCGGAGGGGGGATCCAAGAGACCCAGTACTTC.

This clone appeared a few times. V and J are TRBV5-6 and TRBJ1-6, with D unresolved. CDR3 length: 13 amino acids. V was cut by 0 bases and J by 8 bases, with 6 bases left in between. From germline, CDR1 is SGHDT and CDR2 YYEEEE. The CDR3 loop reads CASSLARDSPLHF. CDR3 nucleotides: TGTGCCAGCAGCTTGGCCCGAGATTCACCCCTCCACTTT.

The chain couples TRBV6-5 to TRBJ2-7, with a possible D match to TRBD1 (5 bases). The CDR3 runs 15 residues. V lost 6 bases and J lost 1, with 16 bases in between. Looked up from germline, CDR1 is MNHEY and CDR2 is SVGAGI. The CDR3 bases are TGTGCCAGCAGCTCATCTAGGGGTCCGTCCTACGAGCAGTACTTC. It specifies CASSSSRGPSYEQYF.

This clone has more than one count but fewer than ten. This sequence joins TRBV6-5 and TRBJ1-4; 7 positions agree with TRBD1. CDR3 length: 15 residues. CDR1 is MNHEY and CDR2 is SVGAGI in the germline V gene. After removal of 8 bases from V and 7 bases from J, the junction contained 13 bases not matched to a gene. CDR3 amino acids: CASASITGDSEKLFF. The DNA for the CDR3 is TGTGCCAGCGCGAGTATTACAGGGGATAGTGAAAAACTGTTTTTT.

V usage is TRBV6-6 and J usage is TRBJ1-1, with D possibly matching TRBD1 (6 bases). The CDR3 spans 13 residues. Germline V gene sequence: CDR1 MNHNY, CDR2 SVGAGI (reference sequence). Trimming took off 6 bases at V and 10 bases at J, with 18 bases between the two ends. The CDR3 nucleotides are TGTGCCAGCAGACTTTCGACCACAGGGATAGCTTTCTTT. This gives the protein CASRLSTTGIAFF.

This chain joins TRBV9 and TRBJ2-5; 12 nucleotides agree with TRBD2. The CDR3 extends over 16 amino acids. V shed 0 bases and J 2 bases; nucleotides not matched to a gene: 2. Looked up from germline, CDR1 is SGDLS and CDR2 is YYNGEE. The CDR3 spells CASSVAGLAGQETQYF. In nucleotides, the CDR3 is TGTGCCAGCAGCGTAGCGGGACTAGCGGGTCAAGAGACCCAGTACTTC. The full variable domain, completed using reference TRBV9 and TRBJ2-5, is DSGVTQTPKHLITATGQRVTLRCSPRSGDLSVYWYQQSLDQGLQFLIQYYNGEERAKGNILERFSAQQFPDLHSELNLSSLELGDSALYFCASSVAGLAGQETQYFGPGTRLLVL.

The chain uses TRBV7-8 and TRBJ2-5; 10 bases match TRBD2. CDR3 length: 16 residues. Losses at the gene ends were 5 bases for V and 0 bases for J; bases not matched to a gene: 6. Germline loops: CDR1 SGHVS, CDR2 FQNEAQ. The CDR3 loop is CASSLLLAGDQETQYF. The CDR3 coding sequence is TGTGCCAGCAGCCTCCTGCTAGCGGGGGACCAAGAGACCCAGTACTTC. Filled out from reference TRBV7-8 and TRBJ2-5, the complete variable domain reads GAGVSQSPRYKVAKRGQDVALRCDPISGHVSLFWYQQALGQGPEFLTYFQNEAQLDKSGLPSDRFFAERPEGSVSTLKIQRTQQEDSAVYLCASSLLLAGDQETQYFGPGTRLLVL.

This sequence joins TRBV6-1 and TRBJ2-7, with D hard to call. Trimming pared 3 bases from V and 4 bases from J, leaving 10 bases between. CDR1 and CDR2 (germline): MNHNS, SASEGT. CDR3 size: 13 residues. The CDR3 loop reads CASSDGSNYEQYF. DNA for the CDR3: TGTGCCAGCAGTGATGGTAGTAATTACGAGCAGTACTTC.